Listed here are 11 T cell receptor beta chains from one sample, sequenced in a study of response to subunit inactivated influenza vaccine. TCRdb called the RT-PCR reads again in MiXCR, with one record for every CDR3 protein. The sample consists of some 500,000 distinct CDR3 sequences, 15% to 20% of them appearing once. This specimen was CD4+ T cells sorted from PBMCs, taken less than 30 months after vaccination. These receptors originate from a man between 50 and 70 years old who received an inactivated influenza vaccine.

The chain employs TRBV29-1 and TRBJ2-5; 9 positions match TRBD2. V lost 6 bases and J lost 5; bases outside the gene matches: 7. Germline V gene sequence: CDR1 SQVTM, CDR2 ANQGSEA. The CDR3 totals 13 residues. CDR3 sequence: CSVSGLALETQYF. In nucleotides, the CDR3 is TGCAGCGTCTCGGGACTAGCCTTGGAGACCCAGTACTTC.

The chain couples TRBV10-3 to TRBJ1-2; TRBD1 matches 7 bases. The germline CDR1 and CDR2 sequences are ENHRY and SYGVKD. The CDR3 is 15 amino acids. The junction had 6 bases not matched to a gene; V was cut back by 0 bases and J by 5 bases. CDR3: CAISESRSRGYGYTF. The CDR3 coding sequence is TGTGCCATCAGTGAGTCGAGGTCCAGGGGGTATGGCTACACCTTC.

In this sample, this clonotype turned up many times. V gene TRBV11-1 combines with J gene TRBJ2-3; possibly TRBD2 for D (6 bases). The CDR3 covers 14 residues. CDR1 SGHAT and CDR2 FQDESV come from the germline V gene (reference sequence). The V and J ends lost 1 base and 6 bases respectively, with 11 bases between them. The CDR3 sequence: CASSLVASGDTQYF. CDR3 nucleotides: TGTGCCAGCAGCTTAGTAGCCAGCGGGGATACGCAGTATTTT.

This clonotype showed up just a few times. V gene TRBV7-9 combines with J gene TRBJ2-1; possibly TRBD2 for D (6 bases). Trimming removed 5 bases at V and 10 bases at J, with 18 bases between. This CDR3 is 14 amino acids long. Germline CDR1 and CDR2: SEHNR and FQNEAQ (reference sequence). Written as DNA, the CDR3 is TGTGCCAGCAGCCCATCCCTGACTAGGGACGAGCAGTTCTTC. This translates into CASSPSLTRDEQFF. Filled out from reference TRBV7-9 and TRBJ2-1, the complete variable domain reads DTGVSQNPRHKITKRGQNVTFRCDPISEHNRLYWYRQTLGQGPEFLTYFQNEAQLEKSRLLSDRFSAERPKGSFSTLEIQRTEQGDSAMYLCASSPSLTRDEQFFGPGTRLTVL.

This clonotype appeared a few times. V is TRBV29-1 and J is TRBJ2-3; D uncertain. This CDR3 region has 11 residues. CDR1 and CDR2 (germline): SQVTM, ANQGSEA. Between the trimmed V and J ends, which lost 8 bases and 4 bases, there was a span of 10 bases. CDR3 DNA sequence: TGCAGCCCTGGCCGTGCAGATACGCAGTATTTT. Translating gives CSPGRADTQYF.

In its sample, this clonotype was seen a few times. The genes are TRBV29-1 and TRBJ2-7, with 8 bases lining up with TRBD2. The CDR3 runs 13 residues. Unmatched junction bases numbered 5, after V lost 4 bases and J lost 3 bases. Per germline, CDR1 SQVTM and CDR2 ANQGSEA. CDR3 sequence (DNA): TGCAGCGTTGTTACTAGCGGACGCTACGAGCAGTACTTC. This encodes CSVVTSGRYEQYF.

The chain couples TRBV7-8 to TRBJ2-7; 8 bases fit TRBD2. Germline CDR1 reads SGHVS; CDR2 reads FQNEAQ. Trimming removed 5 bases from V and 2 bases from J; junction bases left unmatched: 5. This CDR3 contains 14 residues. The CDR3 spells CASSPLAVPYEQYF. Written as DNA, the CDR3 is TGTGCCAGCAGCCCACTAGCGGTCCCCTACGAGCAGTACTTC.

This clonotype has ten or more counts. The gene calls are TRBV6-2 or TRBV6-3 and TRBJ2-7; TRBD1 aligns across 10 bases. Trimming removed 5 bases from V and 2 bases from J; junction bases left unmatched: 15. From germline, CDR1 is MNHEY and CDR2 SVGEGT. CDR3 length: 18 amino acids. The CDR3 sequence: CASSPIPGQGTITYEQYF. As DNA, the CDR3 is TGTGCCAGCAGTCCTATCCCGGGACAGGGGACTATTACCTACGAGCAGTACTTC.

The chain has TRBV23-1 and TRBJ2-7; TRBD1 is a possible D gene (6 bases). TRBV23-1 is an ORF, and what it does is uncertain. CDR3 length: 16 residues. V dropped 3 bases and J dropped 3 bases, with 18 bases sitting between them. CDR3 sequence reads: CASSQGCKGDHYEQYF. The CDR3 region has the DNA TGCGCCAGCAGTCAGGGCTGTAAGGGGGACCACTACGAGCAGTACTTC.

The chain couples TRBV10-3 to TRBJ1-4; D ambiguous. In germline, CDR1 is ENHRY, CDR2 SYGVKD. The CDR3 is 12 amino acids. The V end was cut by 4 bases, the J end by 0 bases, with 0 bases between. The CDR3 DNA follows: TGTGCCATCAGTGCAACTAATGAAAAACTGTTTTTT. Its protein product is CAISATNEKLFF.

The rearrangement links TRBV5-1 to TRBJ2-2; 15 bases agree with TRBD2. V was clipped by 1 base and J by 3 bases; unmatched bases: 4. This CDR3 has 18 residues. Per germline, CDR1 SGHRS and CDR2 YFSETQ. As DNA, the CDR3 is TGCGCCAGCAGCTTGACCGGACTAGCGGGAGGGTACACCGGGGAGCTGTTTTTT. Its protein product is CASSLTGLAGGYTGELFF.